The 4 T cell receptor beta chains below were found in one sample sequenced in a study of T cells after yellow fever vaccination. A single record per CDR3 protein comes from TCRdb applying MiXCR to the 5' RACE reads. This table holds some 550,000 distinct CDR3 sequences, 15% to 20% found once. Sequencing was performed on PBMCs, taken 15 days after the yellow fever booster vaccination. The receptors come from a young man who received the YFV17D yellow fever vaccine.

In its sample, this clonotype was seen a few times. This sequence joins TRBV29-1 and TRBJ2-1; the D gene could be TRBD1 or TRBD2 (6 bases each). V dropped 4 bases and J dropped 8 bases, with 12 bases sitting between them. This CDR3 spans 12 amino acids. Per the germline V gene, CDR1 is SQVTM and CDR2 is ANQGSEA. CDR3 in DNA: TGCAGCGTTGCACTAGCAGGGGATGAGCAGTTCTTC. Residues: CSVALAGDEQFF.

The chain uses TRBV10-3 and TRBJ2-7, with TRBD1 matching over 9 bases. The V and J ends lost 1 base and 7 bases, in that order; junction bases with no gene match: 20. In germline, CDR1 is ENHRY, CDR2 SYGVKD. This CDR3 is 19 amino acids long. The CDR3 loop is CAISELNRTGALMWGEQYF. In DNA form, the CDR3 reads TGTGCCATCAGTGAGTTGAACCGGACAGGGGCCCTAATGTGGGGAGAGCAGTACTTC.

The rearrangement uses TRBV7-9 and TRBJ2-7, with D maybe TRBD1 (6 bases). Trimming left V 6 bases short and J 3 bases short, with 12 bases between. The CDR3 loop spans 13 amino acids. Germline V gene lookup returns CDR1 SEHNR and CDR2 FQNEAQ (reference sequence). The CDR3 nucleotides are TGTGCCAGCAGACCCCGGGACAACTACGAGCAGTACTTC. Its translation: CASRPRDNYEQYF.

This clonotype was seen repeatedly, ten times or more. The CDR3: CSANPRRGIYEQYF. As DNA, the CDR3 is TGCAGTGCTAACCCCCGGAGGGGGATCTACGAGCAGTACTTC. V is TRBV20-1 and J is TRBJ2-7; D tentatively reads TRBD1 or TRBD2 (6 bases each). Trimming pared 4 bases from V and 3 bases from J, leaving 16 bases between. Germline V gene data show CDR1 as DFQATT and CDR2 as SNEGSKA (reference sequence). The CDR3 consists of 14 residues.